This T cell receptor beta chain stems from a study of cytomegalovirus exposure and HLA in healthy donors. Data came from immunoSEQ multiplex PCR; TCRdb stores just in-frame clones and leaves some out. The sample includes under 200,000 clones, about 89% of them seen just once. The CDR3 length is 14 residues. Germline values: CDR1 SNHLY, CDR2 FYNNEI. V gave up 1 base and J gave up 4 bases, with 8 bases separating them. This receptor was identified in a woman under 30 in good health and CMV-seropositive. The sequencing sample was made of PBMCs. The chain employs TRBV2 and TRBJ2-4; D uncertain. CDR3 loop: CASSEVRLKNIQYF. The CDR3 DNA reads as TGTGCCAGCAGTGAAGTGAGATTAAAAAACATTCAGTACTTC.